This T cell receptor beta chain was captured by sequencing in a study of blood T cells in healthy people across ages. The study, taken as a whole, reports: Compared with aged donors, long-lived donors showed fewer expanded clones, suggesting selection. Underestimates were what the diversity estimates from one million T cells were considered to be.

Every donor provided around 9.5 milliliters of peripheral blood. For the second PCR, which ran for about 7 to 12 cycles, a sample-barcoded 5' primer and a J-beta primer mix were used. Unique molecular identifiers of 12 random nucleotides labeled each cDNA. One entry per CDR3 protein, called by TCRdb with MiXCR from the 5' RACE reads. This sample carries roughly 680,000 distinct CDR3 sequences, about 51% of them seen once, and the ten largest clones take approximately 12%. On this clonotype: Its antigen is unknown.

Trimming pared 2 bases from V and 7 bases from J, leaving 21 bases between. This CDR3 region has 17 residues. The germline V gene has CDR1 SEHNR and CDR2 FQNEAQ (reference sequence). The sample was blood. The V gene is TRBV7-9, the J gene TRBJ2-1, with no clear D. This TCR was sampled from a woman older than 75 in good health. CDR3 amino acids: CASSLSLGLRGLNEQFF. In nucleotides, the CDR3 is TGTGCCAGCAGCTTATCCCTGGGTCTTCGCGGTTTGAATGAGCAGTTCTTC. The complete variable domain, with remaining parts taken from reference TRBV7-9 and TRBJ2-1, reads DTGVSQNPRHKITKRGQNVTFRCDPISEHNRLYWYRQTLGQGPEFLTYFQNEAQLEKSRLLSDRFSAERPKGSFSTLEIQRTEQGDSAMYLCASSLSLGLRGLNEQFFGPGTRLTVL.